These 3 T cell receptor beta chains came from one sample sequenced in a study of blood T cell repertoires in COVID-19. TCRdb keeps only in-frame clones here, not all; method: immunoSEQ multiplex PCR. The repertoire includes about 370,000 clones, approximately 90% of them detected once, and approximately 1% sits in the top ten. Sequenced: PBMCs or T cells enriched from blood (not recorded which). Receptor source: a man younger than 30 who had recovered from COVID-19.

The chain is built from TRBV10-3 and TRBJ1-6; TRBD1 agrees at 9 bases. This CDR3 comprises 14 residues. The V segment lost 10 bases and the J segment 16 bases; nucleotides outside the gene matches: 17. The germline CDR1 and CDR2 sequences are ENHRY and SYGVKD. The CDR3 is CATGQGSNLLSLHF. The CDR3 nucleotides read TGTGCCACGGGACAGGGATCTAACCTGCTGTCACTCCACTTT.

This chain joins TRBV9 and TRBJ2-6; TRBD1 matches 8 bases. V gave up 4 bases and J gave up 0 bases; unmatched junction bases: 9. The V gene's germline CDR1 is SGDLS and CDR2 YYNGEE. This CDR3 is built from 18 residues. The CDR3 reads CASSMWTGSVSGANVLTF. The DNA for the CDR3 is TGTGCCAGCAGCATGTGGACAGGGAGTGTCTCTGGGGCCAACGTCCTGACTTTC. Drawing the rest from reference TRBV9 and TRBJ2-6, the complete variable domain is DSGVTQTPKHLITATGQRVTLRCSPRSGDLSVYWYQQSLDQGLQFLIQYYNGEERAKGNILERFSAQQFPDLHSELNLSSLELGDSALYFCASSMWTGSVSGANVLTFGAGSRLTVL.

This sequence joins TRBV4-1 and TRBJ2-5, with 7 bases lining up with TRBD1. This CDR3 contains 15 residues. With V trimmed by 2 bases and J by 5 bases, 8 bases remained unmatched. Germline V gene sequence: CDR1 MGHRA, CDR2 YSYEKL. CDR3 loop: CASSQTFGQDETQYF. The CDR3 DNA sequence: TGCGCCAGCAGCCAAACTTTCGGACAGGACGAGACCCAGTACTTC.